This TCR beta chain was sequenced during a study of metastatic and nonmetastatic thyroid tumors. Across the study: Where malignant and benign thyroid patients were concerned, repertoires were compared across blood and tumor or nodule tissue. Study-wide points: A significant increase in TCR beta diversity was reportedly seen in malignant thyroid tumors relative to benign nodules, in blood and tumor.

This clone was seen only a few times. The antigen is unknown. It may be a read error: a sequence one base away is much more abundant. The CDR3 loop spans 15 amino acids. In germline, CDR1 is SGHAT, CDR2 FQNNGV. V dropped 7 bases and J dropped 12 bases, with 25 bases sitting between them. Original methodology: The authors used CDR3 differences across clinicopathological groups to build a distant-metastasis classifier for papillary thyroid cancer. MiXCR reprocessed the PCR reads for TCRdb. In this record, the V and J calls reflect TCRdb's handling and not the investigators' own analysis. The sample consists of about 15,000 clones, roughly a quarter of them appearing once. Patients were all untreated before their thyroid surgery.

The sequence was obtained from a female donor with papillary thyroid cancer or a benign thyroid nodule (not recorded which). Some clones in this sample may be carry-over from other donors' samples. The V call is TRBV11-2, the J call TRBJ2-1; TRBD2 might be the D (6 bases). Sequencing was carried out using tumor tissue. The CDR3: CASNNPWEVGLVQFF. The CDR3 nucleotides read TGTGCCAGCAATAACCCCTGGGAGGTGGGTTTGGTGCAGTTCTTC.